This entry concerns a single TCR beta chain. The antigen is not known. The sample originates from a study of blood T cells in healthy people across ages. CDR3 length: 13 residues. From germline, CDR1 is DFQATT and CDR2 SNEGSKA (reference sequence). V lost 1 base, J lost 6 bases, and 10 bases lay in between. Caucasian, healthy and from Russia, the donors were aged between 6 and 90. Study-level findings and limits: Those diversity estimates obtained from one million T cells were thought to be underestimates. In the absence of known donor CMV status, changes in expanded clonotypes were possibly confounded. The study could not conclusively compare naive and antigen-experienced cells, given its unsorted PBMCs.

A second 7 to 11 cycle PCR used barcoded and J-beta primers. TCRdb ran MiXCR on the 5' RACE reads and lists one entry per CDR3 protein. The table lists about 580,000 distinct CDR3 sequences, around 48% of them singletons. The chain links TRBV20-1 to TRBJ2-1; D ambiguous. The clonotype comes from an elderly man in good health. Sequencing used blood. The CDR3 loop is CSARGVVTNEQFF. The CDR3 region has the DNA TGCAGTGCTAGAGGGGTGGTGACCAATGAGCAGTTCTTC.